Listed below are T cell receptor beta chains from one sample, sequenced in a study of T cell changes during pregnancy in multiple sclerosis. Assay: immunoSEQ multiplex PCR; the TCRdb copy retains only in-frame clones and omits some. Here the sample spans some 70,000 clones, roughly nine tenths being singletons. The sample in question was peripheral blood, obtained before pregnancy. All receptors derive from a female donor with multiple sclerosis, enrolled in a pregnancy study. CDR3s include the opening cysteine and the closing phenylalanine or tryptophan. A D gene is named only where the DNA matches it firmly. Clone sizes are given selectively: once, few, many, or a class where the clone is expanded.

V	D	J	size	CDR3	DNA
TRBV5-6	.	TRBJ1-2	.	CASSRSQGLYGYTF	TGTGCCAGCAGCCGCTCACAGGGTCTCTATGGCTACACCTTC
TRBV9	.	TRBJ2-1	.	CASSLDLNEQFF	TGTGCCAGCAGCTTGGACTTGAATGAGCAGTTCTTC
TRBV18	.	TRBJ2-5	.	CASSLGEEETQYF	TGTGCCAGCTCACTAGGGGAGGAAGAGACCCAGTACTTC
TRBV7-8	.	TRBJ1-2	.	CASSSRSGSYGYTF	TGTGCCAGCAGCTCGCGCTCGGGGTCATATGGCTACACCTTC
TRBV6-5	.	TRBJ1-6	.	CASSRTATHSPLHF	TGTGCCAGCAGCCGGACAGCCACCCATTCACCCCTCCACTTT
TRBV25-1	.	TRBJ1-2	once	CASSVRVATSNYGYTF	TGTGCCAGCAGTGTCCGGGTCGCGACGTCTAACTATGGCTACACCTTC
TRBV18	.	TRBJ2-7	.	CASSPRRQVGDEQYF	TGTGCCAGCTCACCAAGGAGACAGGTCGGGGACGAGCAGTACTTC
TRBV29-1	.	TRBJ1-2	.	CSVGTSRKGENGYTF	TGCAGCGTCGGAACCTCCCGCAAGGGAGAAAATGGCTACACCTTC
TRBV7-9	.	TRBJ1-1	.	CASSFGQVTEAFF	TGTGCCAGCAGCTTTGGGCAGGTGACTGAAGCTTTCTTT
TRBV9	.	TRBJ2-3	.	CASSVTDLQGVTQYF	TGTGCCAGCAGCGTAACCGATTTACAGGGAGTTACGCAGTATTTT
TRBV15	TRBD1	TRBJ1-5	.	CATSITGTGAGNQPQHF	TGTGCCACCAGCATCACCGGGACAGGGGCGGGAAATCAGCCCCAGCATTTT
TRBV4-3	TRBD2	TRBJ2-3	.	CASSQVLAGGPSRTDTQYF	TGCGCCAGCAGCCAAGTGCTAGCGGGGGGGCCGTCTCGCACAGATACGCAGTATTTT
TRBV2	TRBD1	TRBJ1-2	.	CASNPGQGPGYTF	TGTGCCAGCAACCCGGGACAGGGACCTGGCTACACCTTC
TRBV2	TRBD2	TRBJ2-1	.	CASRRLAGTEQFF	TGTGCCAGCAGAAGATTAGCGGGAACTGAGCAGTTCTTC
TRBV7-9	TRBD1	TRBJ1-1	.	CASSPGQDLTEAFF	TGTGCCAGCAGCCCAGGACAGGATCTCACTGAAGCTTTCTTT
TRBV7-2	.	TRBJ1-2	.	CASSSTWAQGGYGYTF	TGTGCCAGCAGCTCCACTTGGGCACAAGGGGGCTATGGCTACACCTTC
TRBV27	TRBD1	TRBJ1-5	.	CASSLRGQGQSQPQHF	TGTGCCAGCAGTTTACGCGGACAGGGTCAATCGCAGCCCCAGCATTTT
TRBV2	TRBD1	TRBJ1-5	.	CASRGAGTGGNQPQHF	TGTGCCAGCAGGGGGGCCGGGACAGGGGGCAATCAGCCCCAGCATTTT